Reported below is one TCR beta chain. Its matching antigen is unknown. These data originate in a study of T cells expressing NK-cell markers. About the study: In sorted CD3+CD56+NKG2C+, CD3+CD56+NKG2C- and CD3+CD56-NKG2C+ T cells, TCR beta repertoires were obtained. The study sequenced eight donors, seven HCMV-seropositive and one seronegative. Study results and limitations: Whether expanded NKG2C-expressing T cell clones recognize HCMV is unknown. These clonotypes also led the CD3+CD56-NKG2C+ fraction in four donors.

Using the 5' RACE reads, TCRdb records one entry per CDR3 protein without DNA. The sample's table shows 450,000 to 600,000 distinct CDR3 sequences. The CDR3 loop spans 15 amino acids. The sample taken for sequencing was blood T cells: a sorted CD56 or NKG2C T cell subset, CD4+ or CD8+ T cells, or bulk PBMC T cells (not recorded which). The sequence derives from a man between 18 and 29 years old in good health. The J gene is TRBJ1-1, the V gene TRBV12-3 or TRBV12-4; lacking DNA, the TRBD1 call made by TCRdb goes unchecked. The CDR3 sequence is CASRDRTGGNTEAFF.